Shown below are 17 T cell receptor beta chains from a single sample sequenced in a study of OX40 agonist ivuxolimab in advanced cancers. Data came from immunoSEQ multiplex PCR; TCRdb stores just in-frame clones and leaves some out. The sample holds tens of thousands of clones, 87% seen once. Sequencing used CD4+ or CD8+ T cells sorted from blood, obtained in a trial of the OX40 agonist ivuxolimab. These TCRs come from an adult with an advanced solid tumor such as melanoma, head and neck, liver or kidney cancer.

The chain employs TRBV5-4 and TRBJ2-7; tentatively, D is TRBD2 (5 bases). Germline CDR1 reads SGHNT; CDR2 reads YYREEE (reference sequence). The length of the CDR3 is 16 residues. The V end lost 0 bases, the J end lost 7 bases, and 20 bases lay between the germline ends. CDR3 sequence reads: CASSLGLDRAGGEQYF. The DNA of the CDR3 is TGTGCCAGCAGCTTGGGTCTGGACCGGGCGGGTGGGGAGCAGTACTTC.

The chain links TRBV11-2 to TRBJ2-1; no clear D. V was shortened by 2 bases and J by 4 bases, with 12 bases between the two germline ends. CDR3 size: 15 residues. In germline, CDR1 is SGHAT, CDR2 FQNNGV. CDR3 amino acids: CASSLQAVSYNEQFF. CDR3 bases: TGTGCCAGCAGCTTACAGGCGGTATCGTACAATGAGCAGTTCTTC.

The chain has TRBV7-2 and TRBJ2-1, with a weak D call TRBD2 (5 bases). Trimming pared 5 bases from V and 1 base from J, leaving 12 bases between. CDR1 is SGHTA and CDR2 is FQGNSA in the germline V gene. This CDR3 has 15 amino acids. This CDR3 is CASSLTRGSYNEQFF. DNA of the CDR3: TGTGCCAGCAGCCTCACTAGAGGTTCCTACAATGAGCAGTTCTTC.

This clone showed up just a few times. This chain connects TRBV19 to TRBJ2-5, with D hard to call. Trimming removed 4 bases at V and 2 bases at J, with 5 bases between. This CDR3 region has 12 residues. Germline V CDR1 and CDR2: LNHDA, SQIVND (reference sequence). CDR3 residues: CASSRRQETQYF. The CDR3 bases are TGTGCCAGTAGTAGGCGGCAAGAGACCCAGTACTTC.

In this sample, this clone turned up once. The V gene is TRBV5-1, the J gene TRBJ1-4, with D possibly TRBD1 on 5 matching bases. There are 17 residues in the CDR3. Trimming cost V 3 bases and J 0 bases, with 15 bases left between them. Germline CDR1 is SGHRS and CDR2 is YFSETQ. The CDR3 region has the DNA TGCGCCAGCAGCTCCCGGGACCCCCTTGCAACTAATGAAAAACTGTTTTTT. It encodes CASSSRDPLATNEKLFF. Based on the CDR3 plus reference TRBV5-1 and TRBJ1-4, the full variable domain is KAGVTQTPRYLIKTRGQQVTLSCSPISGHRSVSWYQQTPGQGLQFLFEYFSETQRNKGNFPGRFSGRQFSNSRSEMNVSTLELGDSALYLCASSSRDPLATNEKLFFGSGTQLSVL.

The rearrangement links TRBV5-4 to TRBJ2-1, with D unclear. The CDR3 runs 15 residues. V lost 0 bases, J lost 3 bases, and 10 bases lay in between. In germline, CDR1 is SGHNT, CDR2 YYREEE (reference sequence). CDR3 region: CASSLGTDGYNEQFF. The CDR3 coding sequence is TGTGCCAGCAGCTTGGGGACGGACGGCTACAATGAGCAGTTCTTC.

V gene TRBV5-1 combines with J gene TRBJ2-7; 9 bases align to TRBD2. The ends lost 3 bases at V and 11 bases at J; junction bases unmatched: 12. The CDR3 length is 14 residues. Germline values: CDR1 SGHRS, CDR2 YFSETQ. CDR3 loop: CASSSVGLAGLEYF. The CDR3 DNA is TGCGCCAGCAGCTCGGTGGGGCTAGCGGGACTGGAGTACTTC.

This chain links TRBV7-8 with TRBJ2-2; possibly TRBD1 for D (5 bases). The germline V and J ends were trimmed by 5 bases and 1 base, with 8 bases remaining between them. The CDR3 runs 14 residues. Germline lookup yields CDR1 SGHVS and CDR2 FQNEAQ. CDR3 amino acids: CASSRTKNTGELFF. In DNA form, the CDR3 reads TGTGCCAGCAGCCGGACAAAGAACACCGGGGAGCTGTTTTTT.

The V call is TRBV11-2, the J call TRBJ2-2; 8 bases are shared with TRBD1. The CDR3 sequence is 16 residues long. V shed 5 bases, J shed 1 base, and the junction held 6 bases outside the gene matches. In germline, CDR1 is SGHAT, CDR2 FQNNGV. CDR3 coding DNA: TGTGCCAGCAGCCCCGGACAGGGACTGAACACCGGGGAGCTGTTTTTT. Its translation: CASSPGQGLNTGELFF.

The chain joins TRBV5-4 to TRBJ2-2, with 9 bases matching TRBD2. Germline assignment: CDR1 SGHNT and CDR2 YYREEE (reference sequence). This CDR3 has 15 amino acids. Losses at the gene ends were 4 bases for V and 4 bases for J; bases not matched to a gene: 5. The CDR3 loop reads CASSGGLAITGELFF. As DNA, the CDR3 is TGTGCCAGCAGCGGGGGACTAGCAATCACCGGGGAGCTGTTTTTT.

CDR3 coding DNA: TGTGCCAGCAGTTTATCGATAGAGGCGCCGAATTCACCCCTCCACTTT. Translating it yields CASSLSIEAPNSPLHF. This chain uses TRBV27 with TRBJ1-6; D gene uncertain. V was pared by 0 bases and J by 7 bases, with 13 bases between. CDR3 length: 16 residues. Per the germline V gene, CDR1 is MNHEY and CDR2 is SMNVEV (reference sequence).

V is TRBV29-1 and J is TRBJ2-5; 8 bases are shared with TRBD1. Germline V gene data show CDR1 as SQVTM and CDR2 as ANQGSEA. This CDR3 is built from 12 residues. The V segment lost 4 bases and the J segment 3 bases; nucleotides outside the gene matches: 1. The CDR3 is CSVAQGEETQYF. CDR3 DNA sequence: TGCAGCGTTGCACAGGGGGAAGAGACCCAGTACTTC.

The table lists this clone with a count of one. This sequence joins TRBV7-3 and TRBJ1-2, with D possibly being TRBD1 (5 bases). Germline CDR1 SGHTA, CDR2 FQGTGA. Trimming left V 0 bases short and J 8 bases short, with 13 bases between. The CDR3 covers 14 residues. The CDR3 DNA reads TGTGCCAGCAGCTTAACAGGGGCGGGCGGAGGCTACACCTTC. Translation gives CASSLTGAGGGYTF.

The chain joins TRBV5-1 to TRBJ2-1, with TRBD1 matching over 7 bases. V gave up 4 bases and J gave up 3 bases; unmatched junction bases: 4. There are 14 residues in the CDR3. From germline, CDR1 is SGHRS and CDR2 YFSETQ. CDR3 nucleotide sequence: TGCGCCAGCAGCCCCCAGGGGGTCTACAATGAGCAGTTCTTC. It codes for CASSPQGVYNEQFF.

The CDR3 DNA reads TGTGCCAGCAGTTCCCCGGGACTAGCTGGGGTAAACATTCAGTACTTC. It yields the protein CASSSPGLAGVNIQYF. The gene calls are TRBV6-6 and TRBJ2-4; TRBD2 aligns across 9 bases. CDR1 is MNHNY and CDR2 is SVGAGI in the germline V gene (reference sequence). With 4 bases clipped from V and 6 bases from J, the junction kept 10 bases outside the gene matches. CDR3 size: 16 residues.

V usage is TRBV21-1 and J usage is TRBJ1-4. TRBV21-1 is classified as a pseudogene. CDR3 length equals 17 residues. CDR3 bases: TGTGCCAGCAGCTTCTCCTTTGGATGGCAGATTAATGAAAAACTGTTTTTT. Amino acids: CASSFSFGWQINEKLFF.

CDR3 in DNA: TGTGCCAGCTCACCGGACAGGGGCAATAATGAAAAACTGTTTTTT. Its protein is CASSPDRGNNEKLFF. This chain connects TRBV18 to TRBJ1-4; 9 bases are shared with TRBD1. The CDR3 consists of 15 residues. Losses at the gene ends were 3 bases for V and 4 bases for J; bases not matched to a gene: 3. CDR1 is KGHSH and CDR2 is LQKENI in the germline V gene.